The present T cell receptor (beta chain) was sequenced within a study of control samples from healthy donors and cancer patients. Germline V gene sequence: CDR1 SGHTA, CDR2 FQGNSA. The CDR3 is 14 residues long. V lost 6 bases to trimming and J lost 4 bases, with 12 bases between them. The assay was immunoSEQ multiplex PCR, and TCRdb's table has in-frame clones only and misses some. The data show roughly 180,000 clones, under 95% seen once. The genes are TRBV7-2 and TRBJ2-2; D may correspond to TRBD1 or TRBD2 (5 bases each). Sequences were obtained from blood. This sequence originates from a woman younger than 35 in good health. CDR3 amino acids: CASRPTGATGELFF. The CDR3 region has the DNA TGTGCCAGCAGACCAACCGGGGCCACCGGGGAGCTGTTTTTT.